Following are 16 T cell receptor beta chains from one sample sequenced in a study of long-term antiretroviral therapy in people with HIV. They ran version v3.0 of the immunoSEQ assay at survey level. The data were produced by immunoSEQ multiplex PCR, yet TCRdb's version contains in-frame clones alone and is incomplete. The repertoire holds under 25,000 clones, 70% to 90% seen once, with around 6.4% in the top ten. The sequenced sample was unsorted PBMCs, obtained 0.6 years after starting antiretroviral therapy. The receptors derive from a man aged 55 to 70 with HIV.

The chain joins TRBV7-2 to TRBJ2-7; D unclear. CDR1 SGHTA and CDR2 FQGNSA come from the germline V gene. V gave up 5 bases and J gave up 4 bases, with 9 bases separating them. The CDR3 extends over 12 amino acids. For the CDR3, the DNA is TGTGCCAGCAGCGACGATAGATACGAGCAGTACTTC. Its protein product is CASSDDRYEQYF.

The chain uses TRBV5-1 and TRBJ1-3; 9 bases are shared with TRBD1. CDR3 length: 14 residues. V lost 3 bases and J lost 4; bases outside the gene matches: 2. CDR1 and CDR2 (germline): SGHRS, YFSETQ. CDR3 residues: CASSYGTGGNTIYF. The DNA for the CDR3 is TGCGCCAGCAGCTACGGGACAGGGGGAAACACCATATATTTT.

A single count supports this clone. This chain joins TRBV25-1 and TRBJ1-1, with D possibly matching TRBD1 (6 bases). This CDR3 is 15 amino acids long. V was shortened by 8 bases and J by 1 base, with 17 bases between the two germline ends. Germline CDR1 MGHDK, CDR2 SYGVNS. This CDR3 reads CASAPSDRPNTEAFF. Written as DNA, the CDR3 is TGTGCCAGCGCACCAAGCGACAGGCCGAACACTGAAGCTTTCTTT.

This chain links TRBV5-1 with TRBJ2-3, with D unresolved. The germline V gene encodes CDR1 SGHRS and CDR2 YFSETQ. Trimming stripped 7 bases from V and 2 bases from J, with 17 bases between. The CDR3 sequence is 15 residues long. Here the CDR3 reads CASVTGTRPTDTQYF. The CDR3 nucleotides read TGCGCCAGCGTCACCGGTACCAGGCCCACAGATACGCAGTATTTT. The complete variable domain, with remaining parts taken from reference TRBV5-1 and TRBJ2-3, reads KAGVTQTPRYLIKTRGQQVTLSCSPISGHRSVSWYQQTPGQGLQFLFEYFSETQRNKGNFPGRFSGRQFSNSRSEMNVSTLELGDSALYLCASVTGTRPTDTQYFGPGTRLTVL.

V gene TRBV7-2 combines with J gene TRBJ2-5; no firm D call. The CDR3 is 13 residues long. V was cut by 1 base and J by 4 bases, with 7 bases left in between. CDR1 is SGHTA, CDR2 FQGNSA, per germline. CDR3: CASSLGKGETQYF. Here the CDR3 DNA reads TGTGCCAGCAGCTTAGGAAAGGGAGAGACCCAGTACTTC.

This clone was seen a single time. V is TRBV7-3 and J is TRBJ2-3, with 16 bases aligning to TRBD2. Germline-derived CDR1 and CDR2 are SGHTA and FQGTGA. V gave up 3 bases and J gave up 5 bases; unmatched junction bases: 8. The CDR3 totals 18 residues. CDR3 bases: TGTGCCAGCAGCTTCCAACCGGGACTAGCGGGAGGGATAGATACGCAGTATTTT. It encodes CASSFQPGLAGGIDTQYF.

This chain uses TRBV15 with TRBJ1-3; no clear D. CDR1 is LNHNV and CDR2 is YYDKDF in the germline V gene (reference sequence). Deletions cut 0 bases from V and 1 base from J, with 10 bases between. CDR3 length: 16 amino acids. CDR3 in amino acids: CATSRDNRVSGNTIYF. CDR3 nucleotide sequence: TGTGCCACCAGCAGAGATAACAGAGTGTCTGGAAACACCATATATTTT.

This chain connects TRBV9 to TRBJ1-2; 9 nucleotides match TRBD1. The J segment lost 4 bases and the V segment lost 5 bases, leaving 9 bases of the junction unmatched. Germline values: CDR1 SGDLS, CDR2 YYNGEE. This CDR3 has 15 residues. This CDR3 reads CASRNTGGKGYGYTF. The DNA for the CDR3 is TGTGCCAGCAGAAATACAGGGGGCAAGGGCTATGGCTACACCTTC.

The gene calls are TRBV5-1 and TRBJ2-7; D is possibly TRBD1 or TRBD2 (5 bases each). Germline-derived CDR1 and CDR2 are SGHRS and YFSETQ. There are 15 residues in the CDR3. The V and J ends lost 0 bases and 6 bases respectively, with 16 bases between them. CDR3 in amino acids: CASSLAAGSWSEQYF. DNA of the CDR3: TGCGCCAGCAGCTTGGCTGCAGGGAGTTGGAGCGAGCAGTACTTC.

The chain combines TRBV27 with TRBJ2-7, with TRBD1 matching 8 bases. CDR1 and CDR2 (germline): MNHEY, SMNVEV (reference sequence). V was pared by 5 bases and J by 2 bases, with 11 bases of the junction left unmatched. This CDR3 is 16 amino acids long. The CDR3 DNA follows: TGTGCCAGCAGTGCAAACCTACAGGGGGTTCCCTACGAGCAGTACTTC. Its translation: CASSANLQGVPYEQYF.

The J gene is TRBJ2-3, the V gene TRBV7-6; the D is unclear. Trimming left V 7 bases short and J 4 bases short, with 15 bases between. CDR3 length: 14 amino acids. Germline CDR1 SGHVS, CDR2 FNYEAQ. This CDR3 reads CASTKRPSADTQYF. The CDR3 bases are TGTGCCAGCACAAAGAGACCCTCGGCAGATACGCAGTATTTT.

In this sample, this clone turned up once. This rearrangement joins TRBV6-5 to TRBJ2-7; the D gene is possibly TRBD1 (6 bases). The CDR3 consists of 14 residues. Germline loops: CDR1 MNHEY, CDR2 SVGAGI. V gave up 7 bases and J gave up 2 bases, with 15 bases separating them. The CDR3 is CASKARTATYEQYF. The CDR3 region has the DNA TGTGCCAGCAAGGCTCGGACAGCTACCTACGAGCAGTACTTC.

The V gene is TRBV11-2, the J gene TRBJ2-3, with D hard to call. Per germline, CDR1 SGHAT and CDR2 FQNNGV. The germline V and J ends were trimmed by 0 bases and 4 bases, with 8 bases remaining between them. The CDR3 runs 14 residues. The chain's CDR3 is CASSLEGTPDTQYF. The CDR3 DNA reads TGTGCCAGCAGCTTAGAAGGTACGCCAGATACGCAGTATTTT. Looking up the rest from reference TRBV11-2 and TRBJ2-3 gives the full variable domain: EAGVAQSPRYKIIEKRQSVAFWCNPISGHATLYWYQQILGQGPKLLIQFQNNGVVDDSQLPKDRFSAERLKGVDSTLKIQPAKLEDSAVYLCASSLEGTPDTQYFGPGTRLTVL.

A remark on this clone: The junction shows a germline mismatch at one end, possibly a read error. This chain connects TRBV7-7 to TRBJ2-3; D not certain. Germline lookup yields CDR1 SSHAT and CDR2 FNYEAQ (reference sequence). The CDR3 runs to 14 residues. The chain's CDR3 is CASSPSHSTDTQYF. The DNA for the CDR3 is TGTGCTAGCAGCCCGTCACATAGCACAGATACGCAGTATTTT.

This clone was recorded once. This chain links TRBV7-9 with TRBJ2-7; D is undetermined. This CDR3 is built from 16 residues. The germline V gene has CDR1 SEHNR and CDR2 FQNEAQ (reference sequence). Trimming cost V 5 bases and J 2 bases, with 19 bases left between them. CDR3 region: CASSQGKGRHPYEQYF. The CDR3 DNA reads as TGTGCCAGCAGCCAAGGAAAGGGTCGACACCCCTACGAGCAGTACTTC.

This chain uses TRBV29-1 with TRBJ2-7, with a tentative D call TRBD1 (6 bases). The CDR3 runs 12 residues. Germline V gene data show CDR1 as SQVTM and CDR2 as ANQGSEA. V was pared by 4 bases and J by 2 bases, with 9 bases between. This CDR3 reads CSVARGTYEQYF. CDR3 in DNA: TGCAGCGTTGCAAGGGGGACCTACGAGCAGTACTTC.